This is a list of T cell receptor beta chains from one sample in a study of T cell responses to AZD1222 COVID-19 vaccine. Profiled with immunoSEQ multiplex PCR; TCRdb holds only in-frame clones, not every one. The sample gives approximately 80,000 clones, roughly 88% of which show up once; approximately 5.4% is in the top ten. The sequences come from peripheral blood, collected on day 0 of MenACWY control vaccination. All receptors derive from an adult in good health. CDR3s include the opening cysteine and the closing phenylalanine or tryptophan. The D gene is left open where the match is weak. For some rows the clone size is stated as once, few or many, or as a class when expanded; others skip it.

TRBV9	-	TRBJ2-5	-	CASSVVGDGQETQYF	TGTGCCAGCAGCGTAGTGGGAGATGGGCAAGAGACCCAGTACTTC
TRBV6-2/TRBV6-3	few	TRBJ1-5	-	CASSWTLNQPQHF	TGTGCCAGCAGTTGGACCTTAAATCAGCCCCAGCATTTT
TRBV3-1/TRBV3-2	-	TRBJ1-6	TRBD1	CASSQAGQGGSYNSPLHF	TGTGCCAGCAGCCAAGCCGGACAGGGAGGGTCCTATAATTCACCCCTCCACTTT
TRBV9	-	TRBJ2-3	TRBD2	CASSVDERGSTDTQYF	TGTGCCAGCAGCGTAGATGAGCGGGGGAGCACAGATACGCAGTATTTT
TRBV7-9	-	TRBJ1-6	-	CASSLDGGSSPLHF	TGTGCCAGCAGCTTGGACGGGGGCAGTTCACCCCTCCACTTT
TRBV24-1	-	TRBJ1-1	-	CATSEDLGSEAFF	TGTGCCACCAGTGAGGACCTCGGATCTGAAGCTTTCTTT
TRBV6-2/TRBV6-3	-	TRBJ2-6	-	CASSYPGANVLTF	TGTGCCAGCAGTTACCCTGGGGCCAACGTCCTGACTTTC
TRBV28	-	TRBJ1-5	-	CASSRVAEYSNQPQHF	TGTGCCAGCAGCAGGGTGGCGGAATATAGCAATCAGCCCCAGCATTTT
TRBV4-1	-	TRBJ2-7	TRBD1	CASSQEPDRGGGEQYF	TGCGCCAGCAGCCAGGAACCGGACAGGGGTGGAGGTGAGCAGTACTTC
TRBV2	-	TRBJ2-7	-	CASSPVSYEQYF	TGTGCCAGCAGTCCAGTAAGCTACGAGCAGTACTTC
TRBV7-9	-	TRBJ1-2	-	CASSLAGSSATYGYTF	TGTGCCAGCAGCTTAGCGGGATCCTCGGCTACCTATGGCTACACCTTC
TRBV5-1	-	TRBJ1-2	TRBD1	CASSRTGTANADTKNYGYTF	TGCGCCAGCAGCAGAACCGGGACAGCGAACGCCGACACCAAGAACTATGGCTACACCTTC
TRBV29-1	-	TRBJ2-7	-	CSVVGSRGEQYF	TGCAGCGTTGTAGGGTCCCGCGGCGAGCAGTACTTC
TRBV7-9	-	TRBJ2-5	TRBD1	CASSRIGTDQETQYF	TGTGCCAGCAGTCGAATTGGGACAGACCAAGAGACCCAGTACTTC
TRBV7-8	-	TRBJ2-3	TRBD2	CASSLELAGFADTQYF	TGTGCCAGCAGCTTAGAACTAGCGGGGTTCGCAGATACGCAGTATTTT
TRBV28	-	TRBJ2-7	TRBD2	CASSPWKSGGYEQYF	TGTGCCAGCAGTCCCTGGAAAAGCGGGGGATACGAGCAGTACTTC
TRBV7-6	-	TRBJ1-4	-	CASSLGPGTPLFF	TGTGCCAGCAGCTTAGGCCCAGGGACCCCACTGTTTTTT
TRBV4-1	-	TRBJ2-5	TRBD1	CASSQDGTAKETQYF	TGCGCCAGCAGCCAAGATGGGACAGCAAAAGAGACCCAGTACTTC
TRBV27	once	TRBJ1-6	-	CASSHKRRGDSPLHF	TGTGCCAGCAGCCATAAGCGCCGAGGGGATTCACCCCTCCACTTT
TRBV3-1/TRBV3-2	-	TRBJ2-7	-	CASSQAYTGAYEQYF	TGTGCCAGCAGCCAAGCTTATACGGGGGCCTACGAGCAGTACTTC
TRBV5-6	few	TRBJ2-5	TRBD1	CASSGRTGRLSQYF	TGTGCCAGCAGCGGTAGGACAGGGAGGCTATCCCAGTACTTC
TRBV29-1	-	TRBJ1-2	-	CSVQEGVSYGYTF	TGCAGCGTTCAGGAGGGTGTGAGCTATGGCTACACCTTC
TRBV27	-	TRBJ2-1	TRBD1	CASSLGTGLSEQFF	TGTGCCAGCAGTTTAGGGACAGGACTCTCTGAGCAGTTCTTC
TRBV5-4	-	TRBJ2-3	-	CASSLDQDTQYF	TGTGCCAGCAGCCTCGACCAGGATACGCAGTATTTT
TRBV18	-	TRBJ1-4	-	CASSPRAVEKLFF	TGTGCCAGCTCACCTCGGGCAGTTGAAAAACTGTTTTTT
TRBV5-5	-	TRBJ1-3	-	CASSLLGLGGNTIYF	TGTGCCAGCAGCTTGCTTGGGTTAGGTGGAAACACCATATATTTT
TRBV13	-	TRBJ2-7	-	CASSSPLNPLGSYEQYF	TGTGCCAGCAGCTCCCCACTCAACCCATTGGGCTCCTACGAGCAGTACTTC
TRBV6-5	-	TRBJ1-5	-	CASSLNSKNQPQHF	TGTGCCAGCAGCTTGAACAGCAAGAATCAGCCCCAGCATTTT
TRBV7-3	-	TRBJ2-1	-	CASSLSGATWGNEQFF	TGTGCCAGCAGCCTTTCAGGGGCGACTTGGGGGAATGAGCAGTTCTTC
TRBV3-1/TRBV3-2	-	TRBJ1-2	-	CASSHLGPNYGYTF	TGTGCCAGCAGCCACCTCGGACCTAACTATGGCTACACCTTC
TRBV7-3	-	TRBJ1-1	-	CASSPTAYPTEAFF	TGTGCCAGCAGCCCAACGGCTTATCCCACTGAAGCTTTCTTT